The present TCR beta chain was sequenced within a study of blood T cell repertoires in COVID-19. Looking at the study overall: The analysed material was cDNA or gDNA that came from T cells, B-cell-depleted T cells, or PBMCs.

In the source study's methods: Reference gene primer amplification gave estimated nucleated cell counts. The table came from immunoSEQ multiplex PCR; TCRdb's copy has only in-frame clones and leaves some out. The V and J calls and the clone size are those of that table, but D and trimming were determined from the DNA. The sample shows about 25,000 clones, around 83% of them seen only once. The CDR3 extends over 13 amino acids. Trimming left V 4 bases short and J 2 bases short, with 9 bases between. Germline lookup yields CDR1 SGHNT and CDR2 YYREEE (reference sequence). The chain carries TRBV5-4 and TRBJ1-1, with D uncertain. The specimen sequenced was peripheral blood. This clonotype originated in a human donor in a cohort sampled during active COVID-19. Here the CDR3 reads CASSASLNTEAFF. CDR3 bases: TGTGCCAGCAGCGCGTCTCTTAACACTGAAGCTTTCTTT.